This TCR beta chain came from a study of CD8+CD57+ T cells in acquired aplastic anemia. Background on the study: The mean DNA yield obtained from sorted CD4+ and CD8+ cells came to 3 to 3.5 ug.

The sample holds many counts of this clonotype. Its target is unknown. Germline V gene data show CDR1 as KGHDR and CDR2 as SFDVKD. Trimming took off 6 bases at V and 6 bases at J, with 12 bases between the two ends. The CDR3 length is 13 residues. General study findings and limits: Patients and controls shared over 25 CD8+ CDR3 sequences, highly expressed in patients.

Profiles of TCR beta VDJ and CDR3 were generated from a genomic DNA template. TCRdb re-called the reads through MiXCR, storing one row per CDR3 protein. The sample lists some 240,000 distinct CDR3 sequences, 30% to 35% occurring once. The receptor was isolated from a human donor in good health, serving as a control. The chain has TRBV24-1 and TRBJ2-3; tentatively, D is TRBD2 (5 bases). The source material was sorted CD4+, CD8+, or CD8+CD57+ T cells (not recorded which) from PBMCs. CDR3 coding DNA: TGTGCCACCAGTTTGCCGGGGATGGATACGCAGTATTTT. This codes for CATSLPGMDTQYF.